The 23 T cell receptor beta chains below were found in one sample sequenced in a study of cytomegalovirus exposure and HLA in healthy donors. Produced via immunoSEQ multiplex PCR; TCRdb's table is partial and in-frame only. The sample includes a few hundred thousand clones, roughly 89% of them seen just once. The sequencing sample was made of PBMCs. The receptors originated from a young woman in good health and CMV-seronegative.

V is TRBV4-2 and J is TRBJ2-1; possible D gene TRBD2, 5 bases. The ends were cut back, 0 bases at V and 10 bases at J, with 13 bases in the middle. Germline V lookup: CDR1 LGHNA, CDR2 YNFKEQ. The CDR3 length is 14 residues. CDR3 nucleotide sequence: TGTGCCAGCAGCCAAGAAGTTGGCAGAGGGGAGCAGTTCTTC. Residues: CASSQEVGRGEQFF.

The chain couples TRBV28 to TRBJ1-3; D is ambiguous. Trimming shortened V by 1 base and J by 0 bases, and 13 bases separated the two germline ends. This CDR3 region has 17 residues. Per the germline V gene, CDR1 is MDHEN and CDR2 is SYDVKM. The CDR3 nucleotides are TGTGCCAGCAGTTTATTAACCGGCACGGGCTCTGGAAACACCATATATTTT. Translation gives CASSLLTGTGSGNTIYF.

The chain joins TRBV7-2 to TRBJ2-3, with 8 bases matching TRBD1. The V gene's germline CDR1 is SGHTA and CDR2 FQGNSA. The CDR3 length is 17 residues. The V and J ends lost 4 bases and 1 base, in that order; junction bases with no gene match: 10. Written as DNA, the CDR3 is TGTGCCAGCAGCTCGCGACAGGGGCCTCGGGGCACAGATACGCAGTATTTT. Residues: CASSSRQGPRGTDTQYF.

This clone occurred a few times. The chain is built from TRBV18 and TRBJ2-2; 8 bases match TRBD2. Unmatched junction bases numbered 6, after V lost 3 bases and J lost 6 bases. The CDR3 has 15 residues. Germline CDR1 and CDR2: KGHSH and LQKENI. In DNA form, the CDR3 reads TGTGCCAGCTCACCCCCTAGCGGGTTCGCCGGGGAGCTGTTTTTT. Amino acid sequence: CASSPPSGFAGELFF.

This clone was seen only a few times. The chain employs TRBV6-5 and TRBJ2-7, with TRBD1 matching over 7 bases. With 4 bases clipped from V and 3 bases from J, the junction kept 3 bases outside the gene matches. Germline assignment: CDR1 MNHEY and CDR2 SVGAGI. This CDR3 has 13 amino acids. Here the CDR3 DNA reads TGTGCCAGCAGTTCAGGGACAGACTACGAGCAGTACTTC. Residues: CASSSGTDYEQYF.

This chain connects TRBV18 to TRBJ1-5; 7 nucleotides line up with TRBD1. J lost 5 bases, V lost 3 bases, and 7 bases had no gene match. The V gene's germline CDR1 is KGHSH and CDR2 LQKENI. CDR3 length: 15 residues. As DNA, the CDR3 is TGTGCCAGCTCACCGCCAAACAGGGGAGATCAGCCCCAGCATTTT. This translates into CASSPPNRGDQPQHF.

The V gene is TRBV18, the J gene TRBJ1-2, with 9 bases matching TRBD1. The length of the CDR3 is 13 residues. V shed 8 bases, J shed 3 bases, and the junction held 4 bases outside the gene matches. Per germline, CDR1 KGHSH and CDR2 LQKENI. The CDR3 region is CASTGGRDYGYTF. The CDR3 bases are TGTGCCAGCACAGGGGGCAGGGACTATGGCTACACCTTC.

This clone was recorded only once. The chain joins TRBV27 to TRBJ2-1; TRBD2 agrees at 9 bases. Germline V gives CDR1 MNHEY, CDR2 SMNVEV (reference sequence). CDR3 length equals 14 residues. With V trimmed by 6 bases and J by 5 bases, 5 bases remained unmatched. For the CDR3, the DNA is TGTGCCAGCAGCCCTTGGACTAGCGACAATGAGCAGTTCTTC. Encoded protein: CASSPWTSDNEQFF.

CDR3 residues: CASSLLGTGQNGYTF. In nucleotides, the CDR3 is TGTGCCAGCAGTTTACTAGGGACAGGGCAAAATGGCTACACCTTC. The chain employs TRBV28 and TRBJ1-2; 9 bases line up with TRBD1. The V segment lost 2 bases and the J segment 6 bases; nucleotides outside the gene matches: 7. Germline V lookup: CDR1 MDHEN, CDR2 SYDVKM. The CDR3 spans 15 residues.

The V call is TRBV18, the J call TRBJ2-2, with D tentatively TRBD2 (6 bases). Germline CDR1 and CDR2: KGHSH and LQKENI. CDR3 length: 16 amino acids. Trimming stripped 2 bases from V and 2 bases from J, with 12 bases between. This CDR3 reads CASSPLTGGNTGELFF. The CDR3 coding sequence is TGTGCCAGCTCACCATTAACCGGGGGTAACACCGGGGAGCTGTTTTTT.

This clone was seen only a few times. For the CDR3, the DNA is TGTGCCAGCAGTTTCAGTGACTATGGCTACACCTTC. Protein product: CASSFSDYGYTF. The chain combines TRBV28 with TRBJ1-2, with D unresolved. Germline loops: CDR1 MDHEN, CDR2 SYDVKM. V lost 3 bases and J lost 3, with 5 bases in between. The CDR3 consists of 12 residues.

CDR3 amino acids: CTSSQLGGQPQHF. For the CDR3, the DNA is TGCACCAGCAGCCAACTGGGGGGACAGCCCCAGCATTTT. The rearrangement uses TRBV1 and TRBJ1-5. TRBV1 is tagged as a pseudogene. The CDR3 has 13 amino acids.

This clone was counted once. The CDR3 coding sequence is TGTGCCAGCAGTGCGGGGACAGGGAACATGAACACTGAAGCTTTCTTT. This codes for CASSAGTGNMNTEAFF. The chain uses TRBV27 and TRBJ1-1, with TRBD1 matching 9 bases. Germline loops: CDR1 MNHEY, CDR2 SMNVEV (reference sequence). Trimming took 5 bases from V and 0 from J; bases not matched to a gene: 7. This CDR3 has 16 residues.

This rearrangement joins TRBV4-3 to TRBJ1-2; D not certain. The CDR3 is 15 amino acids. Germline CDR1 LGHNA, CDR2 YSLEER. Deletions cut 0 bases from V and 0 bases from J, with 8 bases between. The CDR3 protein is CASSQDWAANYGYTF. CDR3 bases: TGCGCCAGCAGCCAAGATTGGGCAGCTAACTATGGCTACACCTTC.

V is TRBV6-1 and J is TRBJ1-2; 8 bases are shared with TRBD1. This CDR3 has 13 residues. With V trimmed by 7 bases and J by 4 bases, 5 bases remained unmatched. Germline loops: CDR1 MNHNS, CDR2 SASEGT. The CDR3 is CASTLGQAYGYTF. As DNA, the CDR3 is TGTGCCAGCACCCTGGGACAGGCCTATGGCTACACCTTC.

The genes are TRBV23-1 and TRBJ1-5, with a weak D call TRBD1 (5 bases). TRBV23-1 is classed as an ORF, of uncertain function. The CDR3 runs to 15 residues. Trimming took 0 bases from V and 2 from J, leaving 8 bases between them. The CDR3 reads CASSQSSGCNQPQHF. DNA for the CDR3: TGCGCCAGCAGTCAATCGTCAGGGTGCAATCAGCCCCAGCATTTT.

This clone has a single count. The chain combines TRBV2 with TRBJ2-7, with D perhaps TRBD1 (7 bases). This CDR3 spans 14 amino acids. The V gene's germline CDR1 is SNHLY and CDR2 FYNNEI. V lost 8 bases to trimming and J lost 0 bases, with 14 bases between them. The chain's CDR3 is CASARGTVSYEQYF. CDR3 in DNA: TGTGCCAGCGCCCGGGGGACAGTCTCCTACGAGCAGTACTTC.

V is TRBV7-2 and J is TRBJ1-2; 11 positions match TRBD1. Germline assignment: CDR1 SGHTA and CDR2 FQGNSA. V shed 5 bases and J 2 bases; nucleotides not matched to a gene: 4. This CDR3 has 15 residues. DNA of the CDR3: TGTGCCAGCAGCCAGTGGACAGGGGGCAACTATGGCTACACCTTC. Translating it yields CASSQWTGGNYGYTF.

The chain carries TRBV15 and TRBJ2-7, with a possible D match to TRBD2 (5 bases). This CDR3 contains 16 residues. Trimming removed 0 bases at V and 3 bases at J, with 15 bases between. Germline values: CDR1 LNHNV, CDR2 YYDKDF (reference sequence). CDR3 nucleotide sequence: TGTGCCACCAGCAGAGATTTCTCGGCAGGACTCTACGAGCAGTACTTC. It yields the protein CATSRDFSAGLYEQYF. Variable domain in full (rest from reference TRBV15 and TRBJ2-7): DAMVIQNPRYQVTQFGKPVTLSCSQTLNHNVMYWYQQKSSQAPKLLFHYYDKDFNNEADTPDNFQSRRPNTSFCFLDIRSPGLGDTAMYLCATSRDFSAGLYEQYFGPGTRLTVT.

This clone was seen only a few times. This chain connects TRBV6-5 to TRBJ1-1, with no clear D. This CDR3 is 12 amino acids long. Trimming took 6 bases from V and 11 from J, leaving 16 bases between them. Germline values: CDR1 MNHEY, CDR2 SVGAGI. This CDR3 reads CASSFIGSAAFF. The CDR3 nucleotides read TGTGCCAGCAGCTTTATCGGTAGCGCGGCTTTCTTT.

The gene calls are TRBV27 and TRBJ2-3; 7 bases fit TRBD1. CDR1 and CDR2 (germline): MNHEY, SMNVEV (reference sequence). This CDR3 is 14 amino acids long. The V and J ends lost 3 bases and 5 bases, in that order; junction bases with no gene match: 5. The CDR3 bases are TGTGCCAGCAGTTTCGAGGGGGCAGGAGATACGCAGTATTTT. Protein product: CASSFEGAGDTQYF.

This chain connects TRBV6-5 to TRBJ2-2; 9 bases agree with TRBD2. CDR1 is MNHEY and CDR2 is SVGAGI in the germline V gene. The trim removed 6 bases at V and 6 bases at J, leaving 2 bases unmatched. The CDR3 consists of 13 residues. CDR3 region: CASSLAGAGELFF. CDR3 bases: TGTGCCAGCAGCTTAGCGGGAGCCGGGGAGCTGTTTTTT.

This sequence joins TRBV7-9 and TRBJ1-1; unclear D gene. The CDR3 runs to 14 residues. The germline V and J ends were trimmed by 1 base and 9 bases, with 15 bases remaining between them. The germline gives CDR1 SEHNR, CDR2 FQNEAQ (reference sequence). CDR3 in DNA: TGTGCCAGCAGCTTAGGGTACAGAGAGAGTAAAGCTTTCTTT. This codes for CASSLGYRESKAFF. Combining the CDR3 with reference TRBV7-9 and TRBJ1-1 gives the whole variable domain DTGVSQNPRHKITKRGQNVTFRCDPISEHNRLYWYRQTLGQGPEFLTYFQNEAQLEKSRLLSDRFSAERPKGSFSTLEIQRTEQGDSAMYLCASSLGYRESKAFFGQGTRLTVV.